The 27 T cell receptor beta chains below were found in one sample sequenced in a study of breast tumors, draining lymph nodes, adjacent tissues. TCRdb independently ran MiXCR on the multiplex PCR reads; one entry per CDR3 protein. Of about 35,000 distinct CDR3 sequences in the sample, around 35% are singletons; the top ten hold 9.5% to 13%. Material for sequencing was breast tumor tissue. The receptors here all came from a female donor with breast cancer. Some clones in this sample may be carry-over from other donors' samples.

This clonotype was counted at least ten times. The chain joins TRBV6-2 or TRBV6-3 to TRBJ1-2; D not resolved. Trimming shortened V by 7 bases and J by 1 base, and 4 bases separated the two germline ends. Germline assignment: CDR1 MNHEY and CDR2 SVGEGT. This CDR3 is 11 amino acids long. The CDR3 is CASTNNYGYTF. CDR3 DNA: TGTGCCAGCACCAATAACTATGGCTACACCTTC.

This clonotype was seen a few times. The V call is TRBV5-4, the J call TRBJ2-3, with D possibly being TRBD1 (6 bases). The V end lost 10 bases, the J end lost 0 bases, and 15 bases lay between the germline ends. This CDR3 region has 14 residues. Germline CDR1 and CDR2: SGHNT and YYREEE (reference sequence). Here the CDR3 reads CAWHGQLSTDTQYF. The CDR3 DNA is TGTGCCTGGCACGGACAGCTGAGCACAGATACGCAGTATTTT.

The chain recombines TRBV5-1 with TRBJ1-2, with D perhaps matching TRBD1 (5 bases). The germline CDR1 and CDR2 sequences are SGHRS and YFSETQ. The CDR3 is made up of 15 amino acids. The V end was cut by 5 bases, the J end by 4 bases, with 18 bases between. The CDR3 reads CASRIGQGEVYGYTF. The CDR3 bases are TGCGCCAGCAGGATAGGTCAGGGTGAGGTCTATGGCTACACCTTC.

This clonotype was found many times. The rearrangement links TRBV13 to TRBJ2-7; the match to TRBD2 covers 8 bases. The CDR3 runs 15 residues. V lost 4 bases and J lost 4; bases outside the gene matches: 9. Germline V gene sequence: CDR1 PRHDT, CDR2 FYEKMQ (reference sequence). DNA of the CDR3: TGTGCCAGCAGCTCAAGCGGGAGAGAGGGGTACGAGCAGTACTTC. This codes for CASSSSGREGYEQYF.

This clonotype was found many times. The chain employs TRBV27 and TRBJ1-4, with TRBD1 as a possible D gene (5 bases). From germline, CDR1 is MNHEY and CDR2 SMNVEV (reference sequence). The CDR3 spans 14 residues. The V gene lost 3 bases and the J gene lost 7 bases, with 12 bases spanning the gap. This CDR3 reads CASSFVAGTEKLFF. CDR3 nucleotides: TGTGCCAGCAGTTTCGTTGCGGGGACTGAAAAACTGTTTTTT.

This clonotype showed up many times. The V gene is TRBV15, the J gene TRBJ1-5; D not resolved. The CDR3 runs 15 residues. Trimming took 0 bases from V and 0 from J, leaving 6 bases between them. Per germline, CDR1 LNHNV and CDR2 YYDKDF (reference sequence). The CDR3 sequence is CATSRDTISNQPQHF. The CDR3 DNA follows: TGTGCCACCAGCAGAGATACCATTAGCAATCAGCCCCAGCATTTT.

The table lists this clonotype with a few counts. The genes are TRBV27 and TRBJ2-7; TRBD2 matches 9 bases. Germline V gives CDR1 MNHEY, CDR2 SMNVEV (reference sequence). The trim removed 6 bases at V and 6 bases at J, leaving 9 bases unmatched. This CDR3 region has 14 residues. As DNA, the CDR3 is TGTGCCAGCAGGGCGGGCGGGAGGGCCCTCGAGCAGTACTTC. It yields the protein CASRAGGRALEQYF.

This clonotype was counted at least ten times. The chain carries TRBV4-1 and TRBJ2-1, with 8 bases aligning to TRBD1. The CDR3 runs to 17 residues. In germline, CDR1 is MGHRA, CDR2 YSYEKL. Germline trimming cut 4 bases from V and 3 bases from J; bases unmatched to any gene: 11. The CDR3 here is CASSRAARTGFYNEQFF. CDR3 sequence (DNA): TGCGCCAGCAGCCGCGCCGCTCGGACAGGGTTCTACAATGAGCAGTTCTTC.

CDR3 DNA: TGTGCCAGCAGTAAACAGGGGGCGAACACTGAAGCTTTCTTT. Its protein is CASSKQGANTEAFF. This rearrangement joins TRBV2 to TRBJ1-1; 9 bases fit TRBD1. Unmatched junction bases numbered 2, after V lost 5 bases and J lost 1 base. Germline loops: CDR1 SNHLY, CDR2 FYNNEI. The CDR3 is made up of 14 amino acids.

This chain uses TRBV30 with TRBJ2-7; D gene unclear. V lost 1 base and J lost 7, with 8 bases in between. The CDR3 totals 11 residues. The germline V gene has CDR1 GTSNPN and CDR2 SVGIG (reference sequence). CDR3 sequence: CAWSDNKEQYF. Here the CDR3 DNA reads TGTGCCTGGAGTGACAACAAAGAGCAGTACTTC.

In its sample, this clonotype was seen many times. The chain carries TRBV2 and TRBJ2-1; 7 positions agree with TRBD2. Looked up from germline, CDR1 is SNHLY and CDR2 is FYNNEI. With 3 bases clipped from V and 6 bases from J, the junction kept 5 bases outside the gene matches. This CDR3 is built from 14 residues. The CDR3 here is CASSEGGSRNEQFF. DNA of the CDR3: TGTGCCAGCAGTGAGGGCGGGAGCCGCAATGAGCAGTTCTTC.

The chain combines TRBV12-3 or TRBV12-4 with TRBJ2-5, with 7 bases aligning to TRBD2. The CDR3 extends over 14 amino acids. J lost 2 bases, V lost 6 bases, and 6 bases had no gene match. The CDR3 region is CASRGRGSQETQYF. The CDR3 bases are TGTGCCAGCAGGGGGCGGGGGTCACAAGAGACCCAGTACTTC.

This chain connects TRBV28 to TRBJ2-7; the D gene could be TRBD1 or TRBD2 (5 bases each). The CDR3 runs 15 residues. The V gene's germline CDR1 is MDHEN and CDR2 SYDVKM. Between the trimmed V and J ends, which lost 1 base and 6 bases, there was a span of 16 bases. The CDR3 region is CASSLFGGESAEQYF. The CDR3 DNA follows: TGTGCCAGCAGTTTATTTGGGGGTGAGTCAGCCGAGCAGTACTTC.

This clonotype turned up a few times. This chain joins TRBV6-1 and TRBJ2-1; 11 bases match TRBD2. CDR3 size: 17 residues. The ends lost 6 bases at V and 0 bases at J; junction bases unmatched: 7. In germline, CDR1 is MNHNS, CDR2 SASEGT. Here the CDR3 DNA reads TGTGCCAGCAGGCCGGGACTAGCGGCCTCCTCCTACAATGAGCAGTTCTTC. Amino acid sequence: CASRPGLAASSYNEQFF.

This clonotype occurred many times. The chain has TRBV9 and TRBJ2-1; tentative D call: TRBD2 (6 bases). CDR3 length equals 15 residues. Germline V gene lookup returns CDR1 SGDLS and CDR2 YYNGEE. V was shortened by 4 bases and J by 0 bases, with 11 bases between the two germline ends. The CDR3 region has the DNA TGTGCCAGCAGCCTAGCGCCGAACTCCTACAATGAGCAGTTCTTC. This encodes CASSLAPNSYNEQFF. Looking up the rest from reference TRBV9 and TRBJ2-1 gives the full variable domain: DSGVTQTPKHLITATGQRVTLRCSPRSGDLSVYWYQQSLDQGLQFLIQYYNGEERAKGNILERFSAQQFPDLHSELNLSSLELGDSALYFCASSLAPNSYNEQFFGPGTRLTVL.

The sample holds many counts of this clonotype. This CDR3 is CASSLGYGYTF. The CDR3, as DNA: TGTGCCAGTAGTCTGGGCTATGGCTACACCTTC. The chain combines TRBV19 with TRBJ1-2; D not resolved. Trimming took off 5 bases at V and 4 bases at J, with 5 bases between the two ends. Germline V gives CDR1 LNHDA, CDR2 SQIVND (reference sequence). CDR3 length equals 11 residues.

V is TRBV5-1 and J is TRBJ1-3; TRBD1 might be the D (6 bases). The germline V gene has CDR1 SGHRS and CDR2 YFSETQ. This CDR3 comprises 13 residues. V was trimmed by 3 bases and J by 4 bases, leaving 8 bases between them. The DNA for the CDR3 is TGCGCCAGCAGCTATGGACAGGGAAACACCATATATTTT. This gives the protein CASSYGQGNTIYF. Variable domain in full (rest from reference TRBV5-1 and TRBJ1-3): KAGVTQTPRYLIKTRGQQVTLSCSPISGHRSVSWYQQTPGQGLQFLFEYFSETQRNKGNFPGRFSGRQFSNSRSEMNVSTLELGDSALYLCASSYGQGNTIYFGEGSWLTVV.

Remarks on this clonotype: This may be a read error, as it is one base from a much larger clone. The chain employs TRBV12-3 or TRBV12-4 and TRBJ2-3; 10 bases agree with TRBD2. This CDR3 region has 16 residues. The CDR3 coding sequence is TGTGCCAGCAGGGCGACTAGCGGGCATCTCACAGATACGCGGTATTTT. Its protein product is CASRATSGHLTDTRYF.

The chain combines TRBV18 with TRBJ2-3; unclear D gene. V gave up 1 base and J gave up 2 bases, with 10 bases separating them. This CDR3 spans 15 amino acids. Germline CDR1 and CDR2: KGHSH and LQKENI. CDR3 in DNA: TGTGCCAGCTCACCACATCAGGCCCCCACAGATACGCAGTATTTT. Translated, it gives CASSPHQAPTDTQYF. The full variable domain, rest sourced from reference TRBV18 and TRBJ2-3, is NAGVMQNPRHLVRRRGQEARLRCSPMKGHSHVYWYRQLPEEGLKFMVYLQKENIIDESGMPKERFSAEFPKEGPSILRIQQVVRGDSAAYFCASSPHQAPTDTQYFGPGTRLTVL.

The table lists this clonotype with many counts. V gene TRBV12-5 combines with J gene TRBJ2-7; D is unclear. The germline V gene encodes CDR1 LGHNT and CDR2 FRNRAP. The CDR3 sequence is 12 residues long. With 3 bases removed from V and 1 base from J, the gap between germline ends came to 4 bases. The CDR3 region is CASGFRSYEQYF. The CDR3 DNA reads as TGTGCTAGTGGTTTCCGATCCTACGAGCAGTACTTC.

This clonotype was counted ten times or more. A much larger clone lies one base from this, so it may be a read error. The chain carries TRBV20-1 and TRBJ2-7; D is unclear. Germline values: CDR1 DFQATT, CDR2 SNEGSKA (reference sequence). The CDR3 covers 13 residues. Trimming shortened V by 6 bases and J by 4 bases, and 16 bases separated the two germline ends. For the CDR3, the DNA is TGCAGTGCCCCCGGGTCATTGGAATACGAGCAGTACTTC. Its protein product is CSAPGSLEYEQYF.

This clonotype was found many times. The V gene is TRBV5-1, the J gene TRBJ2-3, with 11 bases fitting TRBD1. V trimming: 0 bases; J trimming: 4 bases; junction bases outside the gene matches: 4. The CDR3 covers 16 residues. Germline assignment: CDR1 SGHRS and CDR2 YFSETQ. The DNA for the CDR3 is TGCGCCAGCAGCTTGGTCGGGACAGGGGGTTCAGATACGCAGTATTTT. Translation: CASSLVGTGGSDTQYF. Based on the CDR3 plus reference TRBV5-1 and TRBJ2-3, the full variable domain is KAGVTQTPRYLIKTRGQQVTLSCSPISGHRSVSWYQQTPGQGLQFLFEYFSETQRNKGNFPGRFSGRQFSNSRSEMNVSTLELGDSALYLCASSLVGTGGSDTQYFGPGTRLTVL.

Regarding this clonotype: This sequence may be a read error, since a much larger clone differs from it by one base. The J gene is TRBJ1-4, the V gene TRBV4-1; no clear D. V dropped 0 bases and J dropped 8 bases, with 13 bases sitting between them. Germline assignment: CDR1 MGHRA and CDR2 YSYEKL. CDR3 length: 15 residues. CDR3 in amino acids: CASSQDSGSGEKLFF. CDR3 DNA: TGCGCCAGCAGCCAAGATTCCGGGTCAGGCGAAAAACTGTTTTTT.

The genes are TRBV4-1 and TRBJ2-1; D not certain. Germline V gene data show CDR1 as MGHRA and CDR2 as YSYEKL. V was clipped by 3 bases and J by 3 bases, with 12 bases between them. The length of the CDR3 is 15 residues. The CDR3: CASSHPAYGYNEQFF. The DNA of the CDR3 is TGCGCCAGCAGCCATCCCGCTTACGGCTACAATGAGCAGTTCTTC.

As DNA, the CDR3 is TGTGCCAGCAGTGTTGGGGGCGGTGGCTACACCTTC. Amino acids: CASSVGGGGYTF. The chain joins TRBV2 to TRBJ1-2; D may be TRBD1 (6 bases). The CDR3 spans 12 residues. CDR1 SNHLY and CDR2 FYNNEI come from the germline V gene. V shed 4 bases and J shed 7 bases, with 10 bases lying between them.

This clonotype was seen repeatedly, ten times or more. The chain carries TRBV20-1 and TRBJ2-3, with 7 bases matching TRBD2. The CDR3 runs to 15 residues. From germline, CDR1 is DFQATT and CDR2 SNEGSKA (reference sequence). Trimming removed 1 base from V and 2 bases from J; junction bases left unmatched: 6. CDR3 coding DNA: TGCAGTGCTAGAGTGTCTAGCGGATCCACAGATACGCAGTATTTT. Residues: CSARVSSGSTDTQYF.

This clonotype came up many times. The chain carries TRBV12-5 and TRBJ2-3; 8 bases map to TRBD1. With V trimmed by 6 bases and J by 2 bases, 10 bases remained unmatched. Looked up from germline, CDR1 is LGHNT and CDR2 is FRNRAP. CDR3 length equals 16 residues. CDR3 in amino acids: CASGPGTGTITDTQYF. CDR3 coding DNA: TGTGCTAGTGGCCCCGGGACAGGAACGATCACAGATACGCAGTATTTT.